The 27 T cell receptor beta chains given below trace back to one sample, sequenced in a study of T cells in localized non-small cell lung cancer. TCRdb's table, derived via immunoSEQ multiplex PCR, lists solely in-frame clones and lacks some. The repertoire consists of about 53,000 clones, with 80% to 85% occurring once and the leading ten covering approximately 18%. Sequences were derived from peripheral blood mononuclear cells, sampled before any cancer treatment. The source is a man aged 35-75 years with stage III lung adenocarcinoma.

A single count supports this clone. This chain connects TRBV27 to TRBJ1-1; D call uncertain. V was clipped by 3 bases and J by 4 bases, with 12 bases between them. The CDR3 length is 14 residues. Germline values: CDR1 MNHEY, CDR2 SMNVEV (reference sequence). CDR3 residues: CASSLLPWSTEAFF. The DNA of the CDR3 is TGTGCCAGCAGTTTGCTTCCATGGAGCACTGAAGCTTTCTTT.

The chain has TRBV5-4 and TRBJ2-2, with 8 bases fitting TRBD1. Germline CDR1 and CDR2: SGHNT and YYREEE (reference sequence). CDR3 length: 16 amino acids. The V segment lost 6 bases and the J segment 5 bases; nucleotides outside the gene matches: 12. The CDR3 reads CASTQPGTGGTGELFF. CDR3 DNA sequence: TGTGCCAGCACCCAACCCGGGACAGGTGGAACCGGGGAGCTGTTTTTT.

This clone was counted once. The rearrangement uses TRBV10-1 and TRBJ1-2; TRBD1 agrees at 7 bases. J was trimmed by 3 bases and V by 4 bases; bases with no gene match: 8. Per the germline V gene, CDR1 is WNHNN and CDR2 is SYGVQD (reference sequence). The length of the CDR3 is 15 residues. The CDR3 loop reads CASSGRTGNDYGYTF. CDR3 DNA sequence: TGCGCCAGCAGTGGGAGGACAGGAAACGACTATGGCTACACCTTC.

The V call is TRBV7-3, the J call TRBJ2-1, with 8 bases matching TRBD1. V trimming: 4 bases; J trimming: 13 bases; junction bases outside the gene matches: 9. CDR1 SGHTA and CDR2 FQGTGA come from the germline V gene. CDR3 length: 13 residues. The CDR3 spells CASSSGQGLGQFF. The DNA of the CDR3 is TGTGCCAGCAGCTCAGGACAGGGACTGGGACAGTTCTTC.

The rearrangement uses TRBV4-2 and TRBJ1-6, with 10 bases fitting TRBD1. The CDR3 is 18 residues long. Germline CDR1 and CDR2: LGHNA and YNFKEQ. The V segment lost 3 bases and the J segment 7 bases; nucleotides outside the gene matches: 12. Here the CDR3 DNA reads TGTGCCAGCAGCCAGTCACTTGGACAGGGGGGAACGAATTCACCCCTCCACTTT. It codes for CASSQSLGQGGTNSPLHF.

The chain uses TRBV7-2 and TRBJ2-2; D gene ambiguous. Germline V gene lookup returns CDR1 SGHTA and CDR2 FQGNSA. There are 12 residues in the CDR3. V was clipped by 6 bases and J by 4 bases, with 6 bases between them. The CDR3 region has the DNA TGTGCCAGCAGGGGCGCCACCGGGGAGCTGTTTTTT. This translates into CASRGATGELFF.

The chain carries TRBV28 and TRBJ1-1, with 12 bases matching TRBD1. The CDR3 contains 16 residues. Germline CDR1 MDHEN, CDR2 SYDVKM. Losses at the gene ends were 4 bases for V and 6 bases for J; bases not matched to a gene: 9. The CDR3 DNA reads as TGTGCCAGCAGTTCCGGGACAGGGGGCGGATTGGCTGAAGCTTTCTTT. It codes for CASSSGTGGGLAEAFF. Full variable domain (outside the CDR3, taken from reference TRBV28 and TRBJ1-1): DVKVTQSSRYLVKRTGEKVFLECVQDMDHENMFWYRQDPGLGLRLIYFSYDVKMKEKGDIPEGYSVSREKKERFSLILESASTNQTSMYLCASSSGTGGGLAEAFFGQGTRLTVV.

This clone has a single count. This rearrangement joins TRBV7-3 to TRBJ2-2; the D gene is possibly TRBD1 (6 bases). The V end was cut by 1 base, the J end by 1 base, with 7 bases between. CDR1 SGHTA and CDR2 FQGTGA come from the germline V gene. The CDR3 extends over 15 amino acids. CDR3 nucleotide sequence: TGTGCCAGCAGCTTAAGAGGGGGGAACACCGGGGAGCTGTTTTTT. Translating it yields CASSLRGGNTGELFF.

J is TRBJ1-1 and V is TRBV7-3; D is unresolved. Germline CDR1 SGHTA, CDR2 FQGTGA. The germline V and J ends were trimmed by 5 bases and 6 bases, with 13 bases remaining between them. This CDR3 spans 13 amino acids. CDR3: CASSRDPDSEAFF. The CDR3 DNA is TGTGCCAGCAGCCGCGACCCGGATTCTGAAGCTTTCTTT.

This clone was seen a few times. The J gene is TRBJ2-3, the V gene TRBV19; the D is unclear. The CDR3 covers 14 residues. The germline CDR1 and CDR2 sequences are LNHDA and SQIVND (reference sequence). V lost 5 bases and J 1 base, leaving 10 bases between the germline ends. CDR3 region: CASSRTDGTDTQYF. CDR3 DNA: TGTGCCAGTAGTCGAACGGACGGCACAGATACGCAGTATTTT.

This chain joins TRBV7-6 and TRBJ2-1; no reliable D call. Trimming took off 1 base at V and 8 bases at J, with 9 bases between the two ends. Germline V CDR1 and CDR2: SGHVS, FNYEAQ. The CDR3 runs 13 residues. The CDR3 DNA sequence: TGTGCCAGCAGCTTAGAGACTCCTGATGAGCAGTTCTTC. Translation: CASSLETPDEQFF.

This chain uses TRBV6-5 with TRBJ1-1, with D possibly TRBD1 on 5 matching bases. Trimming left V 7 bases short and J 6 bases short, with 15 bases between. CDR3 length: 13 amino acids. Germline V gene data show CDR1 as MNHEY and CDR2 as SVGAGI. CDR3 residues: CASTIPPGPEAFF. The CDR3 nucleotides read TGTGCCAGCACCATCCCCCCAGGGCCTGAAGCTTTCTTT.

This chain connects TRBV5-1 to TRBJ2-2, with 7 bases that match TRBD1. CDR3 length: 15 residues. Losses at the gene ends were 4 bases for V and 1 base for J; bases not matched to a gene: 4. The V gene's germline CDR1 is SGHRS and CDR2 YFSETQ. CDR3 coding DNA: TGCGCCAGCAGCGGAACAGGGGAGAACACCGGGGAGCTGTTTTTT. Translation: CASSGTGENTGELFF.

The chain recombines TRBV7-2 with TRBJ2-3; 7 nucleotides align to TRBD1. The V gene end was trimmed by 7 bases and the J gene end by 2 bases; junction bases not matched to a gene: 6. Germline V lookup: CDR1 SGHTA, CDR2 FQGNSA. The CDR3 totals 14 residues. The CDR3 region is CASTLDRATDTQYF. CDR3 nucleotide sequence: TGTGCCAGCACCCTAGACAGGGCCACAGATACGCAGTATTTT.

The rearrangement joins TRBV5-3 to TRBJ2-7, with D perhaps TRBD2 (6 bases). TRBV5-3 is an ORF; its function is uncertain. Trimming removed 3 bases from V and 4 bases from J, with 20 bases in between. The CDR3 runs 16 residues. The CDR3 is CARSYHDLLGGYEQYF. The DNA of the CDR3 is TGTGCCAGAAGCTACCATGACCTTCTTGGAGGGTACGAGCAGTACTTC.

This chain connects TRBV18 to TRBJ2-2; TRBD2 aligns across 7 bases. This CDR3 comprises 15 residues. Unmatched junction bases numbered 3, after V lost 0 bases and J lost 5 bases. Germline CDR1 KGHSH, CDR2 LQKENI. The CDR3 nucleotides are TGTGCCAGCTCACCACCGTGGGAGGGGACCGGGGAGCTGTTTTTT. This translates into CASSPPWEGTGELFF.

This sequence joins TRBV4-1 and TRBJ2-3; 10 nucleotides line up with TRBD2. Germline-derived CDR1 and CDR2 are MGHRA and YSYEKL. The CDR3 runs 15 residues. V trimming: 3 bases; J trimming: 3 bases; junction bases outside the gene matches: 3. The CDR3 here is CASSHTSGATDTQYF. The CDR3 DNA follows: TGCGCCAGCAGCCACACTAGCGGGGCGACAGATACGCAGTATTTT.

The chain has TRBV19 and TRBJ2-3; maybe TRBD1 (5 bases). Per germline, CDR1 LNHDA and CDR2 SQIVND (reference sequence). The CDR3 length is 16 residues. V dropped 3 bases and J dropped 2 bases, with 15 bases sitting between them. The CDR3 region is CASSMIRAAHTDTQYF. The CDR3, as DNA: TGTGCCAGTAGTATGATCAGGGCGGCCCACACAGATACGCAGTATTTT.

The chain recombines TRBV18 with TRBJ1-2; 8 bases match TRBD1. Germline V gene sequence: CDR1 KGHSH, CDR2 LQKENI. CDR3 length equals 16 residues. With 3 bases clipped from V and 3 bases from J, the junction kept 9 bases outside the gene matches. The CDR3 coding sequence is TGTGCCAGCTCACCTACTAACAGGGGGGCAGACTATGGCTACACCTTC. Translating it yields CASSPTNRGADYGYTF.

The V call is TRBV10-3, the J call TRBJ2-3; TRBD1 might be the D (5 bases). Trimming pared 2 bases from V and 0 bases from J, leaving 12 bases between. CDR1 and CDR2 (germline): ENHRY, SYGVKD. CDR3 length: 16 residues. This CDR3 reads CAISENRKGSTDTQYF. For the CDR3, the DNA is TGTGCCATCAGTGAGAACCGAAAGGGGAGCACAGATACGCAGTATTTT.

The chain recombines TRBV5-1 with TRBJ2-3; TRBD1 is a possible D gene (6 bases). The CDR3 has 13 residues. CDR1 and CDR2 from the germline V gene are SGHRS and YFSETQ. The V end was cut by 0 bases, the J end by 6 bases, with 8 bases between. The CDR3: CASSLDRADTQYF. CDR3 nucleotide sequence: TGCGCCAGCAGCTTGGACAGGGCCGATACGCAGTATTTT. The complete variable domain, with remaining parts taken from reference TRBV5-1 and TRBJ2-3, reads KAGVTQTPRYLIKTRGQQVTLSCSPISGHRSVSWYQQTPGQGLQFLFEYFSETQRNKGNFPGRFSGRQFSNSRSEMNVSTLELGDSALYLCASSLDRADTQYFGPGTRLTVL.

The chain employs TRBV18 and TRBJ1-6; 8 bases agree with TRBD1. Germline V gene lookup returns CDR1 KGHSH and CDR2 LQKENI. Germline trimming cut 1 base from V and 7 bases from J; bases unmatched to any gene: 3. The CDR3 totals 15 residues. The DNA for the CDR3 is TGTGCCAGCTCACCACTCGACAGGGGCAATTCACCCCTCCACTTT. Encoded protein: CASSPLDRGNSPLHF.

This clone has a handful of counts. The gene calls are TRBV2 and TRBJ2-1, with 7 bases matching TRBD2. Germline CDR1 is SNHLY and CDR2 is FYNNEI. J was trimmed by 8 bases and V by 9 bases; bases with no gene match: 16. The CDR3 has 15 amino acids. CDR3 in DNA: TGTGCCAGTCGGGAAATCGCGGGAGTTTTGGATGAGCAGTTCTTC. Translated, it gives CASREIAGVLDEQFF.

CDR3 sequence: CASSFLVGGDNEQFF. The DNA for the CDR3 is TGTGCCAGCAGTTTTCTTGTGGGGGGGGACAATGAGCAGTTCTTC. The rearrangement joins TRBV6-6 to TRBJ2-1; 7 nucleotides match TRBD2. Germline lookup yields CDR1 MNHNY and CDR2 SVGAGI (reference sequence). The CDR3 extends over 15 amino acids. V shed 4 bases, J shed 5 bases, and the junction held 8 bases outside the gene matches.

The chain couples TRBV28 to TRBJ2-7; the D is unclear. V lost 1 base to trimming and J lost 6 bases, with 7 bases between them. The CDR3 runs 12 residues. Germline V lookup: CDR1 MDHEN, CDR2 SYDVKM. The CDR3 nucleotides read TGTGCCAGCAGTTTATATAGCACCGAGCAGTACTTC. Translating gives CASSLYSTEQYF.

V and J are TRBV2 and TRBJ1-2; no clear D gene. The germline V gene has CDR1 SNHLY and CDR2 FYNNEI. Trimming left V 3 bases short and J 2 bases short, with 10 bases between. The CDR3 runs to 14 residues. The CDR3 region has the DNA TGTGCCAGCAGTGAGAGCGTACTGAACTATGGCTACACCTTC. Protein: CASSESVLNYGYTF.

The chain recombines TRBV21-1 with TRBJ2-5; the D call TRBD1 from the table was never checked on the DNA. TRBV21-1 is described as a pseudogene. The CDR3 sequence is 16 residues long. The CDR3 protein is CASSKGWDRGQETQYF. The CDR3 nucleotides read TGTGCCAGCAGCAAAGGCTGGGACAGGGGACAAGAGACCCAGTACTTC.